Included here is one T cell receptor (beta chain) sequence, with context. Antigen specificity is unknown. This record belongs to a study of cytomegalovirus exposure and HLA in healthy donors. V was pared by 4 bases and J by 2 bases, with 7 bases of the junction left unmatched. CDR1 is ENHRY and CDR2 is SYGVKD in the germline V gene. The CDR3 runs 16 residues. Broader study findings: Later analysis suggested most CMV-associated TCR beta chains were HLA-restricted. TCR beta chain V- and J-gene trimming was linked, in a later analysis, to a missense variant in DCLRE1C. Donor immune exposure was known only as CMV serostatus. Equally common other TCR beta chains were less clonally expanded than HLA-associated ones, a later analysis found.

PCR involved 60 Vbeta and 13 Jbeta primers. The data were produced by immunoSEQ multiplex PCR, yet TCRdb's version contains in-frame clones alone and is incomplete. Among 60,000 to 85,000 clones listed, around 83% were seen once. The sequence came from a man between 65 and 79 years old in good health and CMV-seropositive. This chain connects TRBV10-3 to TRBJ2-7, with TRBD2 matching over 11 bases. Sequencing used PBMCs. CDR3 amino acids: CAISGGTSGTTYEQYF. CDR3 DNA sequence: TGTGCCATCAGTGGAGGGACTAGCGGAACAACCTACGAGCAGTACTTC.